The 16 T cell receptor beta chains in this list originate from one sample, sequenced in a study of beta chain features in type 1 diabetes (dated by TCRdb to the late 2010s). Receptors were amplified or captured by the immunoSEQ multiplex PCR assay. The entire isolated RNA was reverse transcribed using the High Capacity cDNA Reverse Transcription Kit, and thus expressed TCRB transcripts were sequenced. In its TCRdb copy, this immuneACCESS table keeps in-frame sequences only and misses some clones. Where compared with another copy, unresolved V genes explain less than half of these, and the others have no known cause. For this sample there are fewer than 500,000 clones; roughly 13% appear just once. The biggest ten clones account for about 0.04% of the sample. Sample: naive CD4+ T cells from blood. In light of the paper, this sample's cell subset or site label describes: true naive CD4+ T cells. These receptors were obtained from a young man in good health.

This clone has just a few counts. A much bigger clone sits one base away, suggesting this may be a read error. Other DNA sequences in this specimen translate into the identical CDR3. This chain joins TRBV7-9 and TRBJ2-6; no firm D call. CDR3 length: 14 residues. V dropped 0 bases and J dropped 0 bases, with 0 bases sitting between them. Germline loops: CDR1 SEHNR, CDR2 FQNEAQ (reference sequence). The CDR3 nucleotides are TGTGCCAGCAGCTTAGCCTCTGGGGCCAACGTCCTGACTTTC. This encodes CASSLASGANVLTF.

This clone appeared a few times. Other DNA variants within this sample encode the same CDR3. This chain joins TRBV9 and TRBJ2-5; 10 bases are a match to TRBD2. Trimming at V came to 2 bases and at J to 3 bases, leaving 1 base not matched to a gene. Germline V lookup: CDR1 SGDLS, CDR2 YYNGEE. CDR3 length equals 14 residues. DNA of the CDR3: TGTGCCAGCAGCGTCGGACTAGCGGAAGAGACCCAGTACTTC. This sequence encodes CASSVGLAEETQYF.

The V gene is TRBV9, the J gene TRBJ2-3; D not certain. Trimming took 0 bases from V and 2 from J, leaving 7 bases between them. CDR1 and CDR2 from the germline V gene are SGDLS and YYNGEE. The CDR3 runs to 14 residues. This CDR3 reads CASSVGRITDTQYF. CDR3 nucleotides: TGTGCCAGCAGCGTAGGCCGAATCACAGATACGCAGTATTTT.

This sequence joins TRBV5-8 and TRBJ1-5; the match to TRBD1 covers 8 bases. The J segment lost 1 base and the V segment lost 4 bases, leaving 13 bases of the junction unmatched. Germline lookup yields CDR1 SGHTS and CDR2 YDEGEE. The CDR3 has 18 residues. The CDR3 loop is CASSHGQGVLGSNQPQHF. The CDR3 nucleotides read TGTGCCAGCAGCCACGGACAGGGCGTCCTCGGGAGCAATCAGCCCCAGCATTTT.

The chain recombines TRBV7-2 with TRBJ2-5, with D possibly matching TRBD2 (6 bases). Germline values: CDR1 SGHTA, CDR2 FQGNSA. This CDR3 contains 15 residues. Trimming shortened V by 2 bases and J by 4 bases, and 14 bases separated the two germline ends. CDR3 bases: TGTGCCAGCAGCTTACGGGCCGGCGGGGTAGAGACCCAGTACTTC. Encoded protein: CASSLRAGGVETQYF.

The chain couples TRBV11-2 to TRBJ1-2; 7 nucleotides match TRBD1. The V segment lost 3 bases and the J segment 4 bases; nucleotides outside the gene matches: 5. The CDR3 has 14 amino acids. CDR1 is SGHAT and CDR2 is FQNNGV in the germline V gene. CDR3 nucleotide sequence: TGTGCCAGCAGCTTTCCGGACAGGTTCTATGGCTACACCTTC. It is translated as CASSFPDRFYGYTF.

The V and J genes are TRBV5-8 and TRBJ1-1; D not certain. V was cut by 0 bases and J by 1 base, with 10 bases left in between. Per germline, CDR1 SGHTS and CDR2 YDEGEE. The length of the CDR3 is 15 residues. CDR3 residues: CASSLVPDPNTEAFF. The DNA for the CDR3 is TGTGCCAGCAGCTTGGTTCCGGACCCGAACACTGAAGCTTTCTTT.

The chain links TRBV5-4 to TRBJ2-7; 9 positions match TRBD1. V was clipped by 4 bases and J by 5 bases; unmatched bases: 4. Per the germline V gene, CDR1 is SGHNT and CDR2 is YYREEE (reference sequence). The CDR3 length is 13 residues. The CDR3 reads CASSRDRVHEQYF. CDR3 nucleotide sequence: TGTGCCAGCAGCCGGGACAGGGTCCACGAGCAGTACTTC.

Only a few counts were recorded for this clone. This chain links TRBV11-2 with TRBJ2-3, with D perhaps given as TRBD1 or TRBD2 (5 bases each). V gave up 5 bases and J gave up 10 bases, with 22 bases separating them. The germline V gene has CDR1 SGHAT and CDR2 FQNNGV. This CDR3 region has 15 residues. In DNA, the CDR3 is TGTGCCAGCAGCCGGACTCCTGTTCCTGGGGGTTCGCAGTATTTT. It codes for CASSRTPVPGGSQYF.

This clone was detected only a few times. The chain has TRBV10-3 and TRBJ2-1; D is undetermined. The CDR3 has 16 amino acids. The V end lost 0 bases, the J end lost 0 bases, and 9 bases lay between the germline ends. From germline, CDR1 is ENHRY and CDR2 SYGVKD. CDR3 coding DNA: TGTGCCATCAGTGAGTCTCGGACCGCCTCCTACAATGAGCAGTTCTTC. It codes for CAISESRTASYNEQFF.

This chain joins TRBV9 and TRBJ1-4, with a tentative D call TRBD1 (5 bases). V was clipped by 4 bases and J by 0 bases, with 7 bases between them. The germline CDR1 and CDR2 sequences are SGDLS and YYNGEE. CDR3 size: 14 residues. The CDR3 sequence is CASSQTATNEKLFF. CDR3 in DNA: TGTGCCAGCAGCCAGACAGCAACTAATGAAAAACTGTTTTTT.

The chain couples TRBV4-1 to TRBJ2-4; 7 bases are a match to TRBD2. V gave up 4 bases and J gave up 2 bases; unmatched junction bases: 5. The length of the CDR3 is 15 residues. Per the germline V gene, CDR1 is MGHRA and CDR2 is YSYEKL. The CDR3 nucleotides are TGCGCCAGCAGCCCTACGGGACTAACCAAAAACATTCAGTACTTC. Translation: CASSPTGLTKNIQYF.

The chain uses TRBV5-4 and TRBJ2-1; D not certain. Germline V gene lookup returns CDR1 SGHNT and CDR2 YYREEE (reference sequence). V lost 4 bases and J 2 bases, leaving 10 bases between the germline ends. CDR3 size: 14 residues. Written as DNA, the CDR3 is TGTGCCAGCAGCCCGACGGTCGCCTACAATGAGCAGTTCTTC. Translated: CASSPTVAYNEQFF.

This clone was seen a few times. The CDR3 sequence is CATSRGTGGNEQFF. CDR3 coding DNA: TGTGCCACCAGCAGAGGGACAGGGGGCAATGAGCAGTTCTTC. The chain uses TRBV15 and TRBJ2-1; TRBD1 aligns across 10 bases. In germline, CDR1 is LNHNV, CDR2 YYDKDF (reference sequence). The CDR3 length is 14 residues. Trimming cost V 1 base and J 6 bases; bases outside gene matches: 0.

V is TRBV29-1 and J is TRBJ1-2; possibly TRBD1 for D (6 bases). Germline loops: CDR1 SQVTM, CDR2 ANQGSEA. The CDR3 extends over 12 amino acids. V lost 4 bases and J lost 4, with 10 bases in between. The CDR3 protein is CSVGIGGYGYTF. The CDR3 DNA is TGCAGCGTTGGAATAGGGGGCTATGGCTACACCTTC.

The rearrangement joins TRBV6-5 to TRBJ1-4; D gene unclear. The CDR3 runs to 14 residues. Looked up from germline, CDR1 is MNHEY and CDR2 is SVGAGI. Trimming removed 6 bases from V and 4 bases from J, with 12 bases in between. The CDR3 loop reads CASSRGRDNEKLFF. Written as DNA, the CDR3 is TGTGCCAGCAGCCGAGGACGGGATAATGAAAAACTGTTTTTT.